The 24 T cell receptor beta chains given below trace back to one sample, sequenced in a study of T cells after yellow fever vaccination. TCRdb re-called the 5' RACE reads with MiXCR, one entry per CDR3 protein. The data show around 300,000 distinct CDR3 sequences, 10% to 15% seen once. The material sequenced was CD4+ T cells sorted from PBMCs, taken 45 days after the yellow fever booster vaccination. These receptors were taken from a man aged 25 to 40 who received the YFV17D yellow fever vaccine.

This clonotype showed up just a few times. The J gene is TRBJ2-1, the V gene TRBV11-2; D not certain. This CDR3 comprises 14 residues. CDR1 is SGHAT and CDR2 is FQNNGV in the germline V gene. Trimming pared 5 bases from V and 9 bases from J, leaving 17 bases between. In nucleotides, the CDR3 is TGTGCCAGCAGCCCTTATCCCAGTAGCTTTGAGCAGTTCTTC. This encodes CASSPYPSSFEQFF.

This clonotype appeared a few times. The rearrangement links TRBV4-1 to TRBJ2-1; 12 nucleotides align to TRBD2. With 4 bases clipped from V and 5 bases from J, the junction kept 6 bases outside the gene matches. Germline CDR1 is MGHRA and CDR2 is YSYEKL. The CDR3 totals 16 residues. The CDR3 loop reads CASSPSTSGSHNEQFF. CDR3 bases: TGCGCCAGCAGCCCCTCGACTAGCGGGAGCCACAATGAGCAGTTCTTC.

This clonotype was found a few times. This chain links TRBV7-3 with TRBJ2-5, with no clear D. CDR1 SGHTA and CDR2 FQGTGA come from the germline V gene. CDR3 length equals 13 residues. Between the trimmed V and J ends, which lost 3 bases and 14 bases, there was a span of 19 bases. The CDR3: CASSLPPVPIFYF. CDR3 in DNA: TGTGCCAGCAGCTTGCCTCCGGTTCCCATTTTCTACTTC.

This clonotype was observed many times. This chain links TRBV6-6 with TRBJ2-2; D is ambiguous. CDR1 MNHNY and CDR2 SVGAGI come from the germline V gene (reference sequence). CDR3 length: 12 residues. V was cut by 2 bases and J by 7 bases, with 5 bases left in between. DNA for the CDR3: TGTGCCAGCAGTTACGTCAGCGGGGAGCTGTTTTTT. It yields the protein CASSYVSGELFF.

This clonotype came up a few times. The chain is built from TRBV4-3 and TRBJ2-5, with D perhaps being TRBD1 or TRBD2 (5 bases each). This CDR3 has 15 amino acids. The V gene lost 4 bases and the J gene lost 5 bases, with 17 bases spanning the gap. Germline loops: CDR1 LGHNA, CDR2 YSLEER. CDR3 protein: CASSRGMGVLETQYF. Here the CDR3 DNA reads TGCGCCAGCAGCCGAGGCATGGGGGTTTTGGAGACCCAGTACTTC.

This clonotype has only a few counts. The rearrangement joins TRBV7-2 to TRBJ2-1, with a possible D match to TRBD1 (5 bases). Germline CDR1 reads SGHTA; CDR2 reads FQGNSA. V lost 5 bases and J lost 3, with 8 bases in between. CDR3 length: 13 amino acids. The CDR3 coding sequence is TGTGCCAGCAGCCAACAGGTCTACAATGAGCAGTTCTTC. Amino acids: CASSQQVYNEQFF.

This clonotype was counted only a few times. The junction and the germline gene differ at one end; a read error may be behind it. The gene calls are TRBV7-9 and TRBJ2-1, with a weak D call TRBD2 (6 bases). The germline V gene encodes CDR1 SEHNR and CDR2 FQNEAQ (reference sequence). This CDR3 is 14 amino acids long. CDR3 bases: TGTGCCAGCACCTTAGCGGTCACGCGCAATGAGCAGTTCTTC. This gives the protein CASTLAVTRNEQFF.

There are many counts of this clonotype. The rearrangement joins TRBV6-5 to TRBJ1-2; D remains unclear. Trimming removed 0 bases from V and 7 bases from J, with 15 bases in between. The CDR3 length is 15 residues. The germline CDR1 and CDR2 sequences are MNHEY and SVGAGI. The CDR3: CASSYSIEGWGGYTF. The CDR3 DNA reads TGTGCCAGCAGTTACTCGATCGAAGGGTGGGGTGGCTACACCTTC.

This clonotype was counted only a few times. This chain uses TRBV7-9 with TRBJ2-5, with D perhaps TRBD1 (6 bases). This CDR3 has 15 residues. V was clipped by 5 bases and J by 3 bases, with 16 bases between them. Germline V gives CDR1 SEHNR, CDR2 FQNEAQ (reference sequence). The CDR3 sequence is CASSPSKAGEETQYF. In DNA, the CDR3 is TGTGCCAGCAGCCCTTCCAAGGCAGGGGAAGAGACCCAGTACTTC.

This clonotype was picked up many times. This chain joins TRBV7-3 and TRBJ2-5, with D unresolved. This CDR3 spans 13 amino acids. The V and J ends lost 2 bases and 5 bases respectively, with 9 bases between them. Germline CDR1 SGHTA, CDR2 FQGTGA. CDR3 region: CASSLGAKETQYF. In DNA form, the CDR3 reads TGTGCCAGCAGCTTAGGAGCCAAGGAGACCCAGTACTTC.

V usage is TRBV20-1 and J usage is TRBJ2-5, with 9 bases identical to TRBD2. The V gene's germline CDR1 is DFQATT and CDR2 SNEGSKA (reference sequence). V lost 7 bases to trimming and J lost 5 bases; unmatched junction nucleotides: 11. The CDR3 is made up of 14 amino acids. DNA for the CDR3: TGCAGTGTGATGGCGGGAGGGCCAAGGGAGACCCAGTACTTC. Residues: CSVMAGGPRETQYF.

V gene TRBV5-1 combines with J gene TRBJ2-5; TRBD2 matches 7 bases. V shed 2 bases and J 5 bases; nucleotides not matched to a gene: 6. Germline CDR1 and CDR2: SGHRS and YFSETQ. The CDR3 is 14 residues long. In DNA form, the CDR3 reads TGCGCCAGCAGCTTCGGGAGGTTAACGGAGACCCAGTACTTC. Amino acids: CASSFGRLTETQYF.

The gene calls are TRBV5-1 and TRBJ2-3; TRBD2 matches 7 bases. In germline, CDR1 is SGHRS, CDR2 YFSETQ. The length of the CDR3 is 15 residues. V was clipped by 0 bases and J by 6 bases; unmatched bases: 7. The CDR3 loop is CASSLEGGRRDTQYF. Written as DNA, the CDR3 is TGCGCCAGCAGCTTGGAGGGCGGGAGAAGGGATACGCAGTATTTT. The complete variable domain, with remaining parts taken from reference TRBV5-1 and TRBJ2-3, reads KAGVTQTPRYLIKTRGQQVTLSCSPISGHRSVSWYQQTPGQGLQFLFEYFSETQRNKGNFPGRFSGRQFSNSRSEMNVSTLELGDSALYLCASSLEGGRRDTQYFGPGTRLTVL.

This clonotype has only a few counts. This CDR3 is CASSVGASGRTDTQYF. The CDR3, as DNA: TGTGCCAGCAGCGTAGGTGCTAGCGGGAGGACAGATACGCAGTATTTT. The rearrangement joins TRBV9 to TRBJ2-3, with 11 bases that match TRBD2. The CDR3 runs to 16 residues. J lost 3 bases, V lost 0 bases, and 3 bases had no gene match. Germline CDR1 SGDLS, CDR2 YYNGEE.

The CDR3 here is CASSQAWTGESADTQYF. The CDR3 region has the DNA TGCGCCAGCAGCCAAGCCTGGACAGGGGAGAGTGCAGATACGCAGTATTTT. The chain joins TRBV4-3 to TRBJ2-3; 9 nucleotides match TRBD1. V shed 1 base and J 4 bases; nucleotides not matched to a gene: 9. The CDR3 is 17 amino acids. Germline assignment: CDR1 LGHNA and CDR2 YSLEER.

This clonotype occurred a few times. The chain employs TRBV5-1 and TRBJ2-2; D gene unclear. Germline values: CDR1 SGHRS, CDR2 YFSETQ. The CDR3 contains 15 residues. V dropped 4 bases and J dropped 6 bases, with 16 bases sitting between them. The chain's CDR3 is CASSIIFHNSGELFF. CDR3 nucleotides: TGCGCCAGCAGCATCATTTTCCATAACTCCGGGGAGCTGTTTTTT.

The rearrangement joins TRBV3-1 to TRBJ2-1; 7 nucleotides match TRBD1. Trimming at V came to 1 base and at J to 2 bases, leaving 2 bases not matched to a gene. Germline loops: CDR1 LGHDT, CDR2 YNNKEL (reference sequence). The CDR3 runs 15 residues. CDR3 nucleotide sequence: TGTGCCAGCAGCCAAGGACAGGGTCCCTACAATGAGCAGTTCTTC. It codes for CASSQGQGPYNEQFF.

This clonotype was recorded a few times. The V gene is TRBV3-1, the J gene TRBJ2-5; 13 bases line up with TRBD2. V lost 0 bases to trimming and J lost 3 bases; unmatched junction nucleotides: 4. The CDR3 spans 17 residues. Germline V CDR1 and CDR2: LGHDT, YNNKEL (reference sequence). CDR3 residues: CASSQDVGTSGKETQYF. The CDR3 DNA follows: TGTGCCAGCAGCCAAGACGTAGGGACTAGCGGGAAAGAGACCCAGTACTTC.

This clonotype was detected a few times. This sequence joins TRBV27 and TRBJ2-3, with D unresolved. The V end was cut by 2 bases, the J end by 0 bases, with 9 bases between. The CDR3 sequence is 15 residues long. CDR1 and CDR2 (germline): MNHEY, SMNVEV (reference sequence). This chain's CDR3 is CASSLRAPSTDTQYF. The CDR3 DNA sequence: TGTGCCAGCAGTTTAAGAGCGCCTAGCACAGATACGCAGTATTTT.

This clonotype showed up just a few times. This sequence joins TRBV5-1 and TRBJ2-5; D not resolved. The CDR3 loop spans 13 amino acids. Trimming stripped 4 bases from V and 1 base from J, with 8 bases between. CDR1 is SGHRS and CDR2 is YFSETQ in the germline V gene. This CDR3 reads CASSAASQETQYF. In DNA form, the CDR3 reads TGCGCCAGCAGCGCAGCCTCCCAAGAGACCCAGTACTTC.

This chain uses TRBV7-2 with TRBJ1-2, with TRBD1 identical over 7 bases. The germline gives CDR1 SGHTA, CDR2 FQGNSA. Trimming cost V 0 bases and J 2 bases; bases outside gene matches: 3. This CDR3 comprises 15 residues. The chain's CDR3 is CASSLAQGQNYGYTF. The CDR3 nucleotides are TGTGCCAGCAGCTTAGCCCAGGGACAGAACTATGGCTACACCTTC. Variable domain in full (rest from reference TRBV7-2 and TRBJ1-2): GAGVSQSPSNKVTEKGKDVELRCDPISGHTALYWYRQSLGQGLEFLIYFQGNSAPDKSGLPSDRFSAERTGGSVSTLTIQRTQQEDSAVYLCASSLAQGQNYGYTFGSGTRLTVV.

The chain couples TRBV6-1 to TRBJ2-1; 8 nucleotides line up with TRBD1. Germline CDR1 and CDR2: MNHNS and SASEGT. The V gene end was trimmed by 6 bases and the J gene end by 5 bases; junction bases not matched to a gene: 9. The CDR3 is 15 residues long. Here the CDR3 reads CASRSAGTGNNEQFF. CDR3 coding DNA: TGTGCCAGCAGATCTGCCGGGACAGGCAACAATGAGCAGTTCTTC.

V usage is TRBV11-3 and J usage is TRBJ2-1; 7 bases match TRBD2. The CDR3 contains 14 residues. Germline CDR1 SGHNT, CDR2 YENEEA. V shed 5 bases and J 6 bases; nucleotides not matched to a gene: 7. This CDR3 is CASSQLTGGNEQFF. In nucleotides, the CDR3 is TGTGCCAGCAGCCAGTTAACGGGAGGCAATGAGCAGTTCTTC.

This chain uses TRBV10-3 with TRBJ1-1, with 7 bases lining up with TRBD1. The CDR3 has 13 amino acids. Germline V lookup: CDR1 ENHRY, CDR2 SYGVKD. The J segment lost 3 bases and the V segment lost 7 bases, leaving 5 bases of the junction unmatched. The CDR3 nucleotides read TGTGCCATCAAAGGACAGGTCGACACTGAAGCTTTCTTT. The encoded protein is CAIKGQVDTEAFF.